This entry describes one T cell receptor (beta chain). Its antigen is currently not known. Base qualities were left out, and no much larger clone turns up one base away. The entry originates in a study of blood T cell repertoires in COVID-19 (dated by TCRdb to about 2020). Looking at the study overall: Collaborator samples came from the United States, Italy and Spain and covered acute and convalescent phases of COVID-19. The prospective study material was composed of cDNA or gDNA derived from T cells, B-cell-depleted T cells, or PBMCs. The dataset comprised deeply sampled blood TCRbeta repertoires from subjects exposed to, actively infected with, or recovered from COVID-19. The repertoires were made available in a free public database intended to serve as a resource for research on the immune response to SARS-CoV-2. Samples came from the ongoing ImmuneRACE study (first 160 participants) plus 1,254 subjects from 6 global collaborators. The sample metadata nearly always contained a de-identified subject ID, COVID-19 status, age in years and sex. HLA class I and class II types, where available, came from metadata supplied by the sample provider rather than from assay-based typing.

V loses 1 base of germline sequence and J loses 1 base, and the interval between the two ends is 11 bases. From a lookup of the germline V gene, CDR1 and CDR2 are MGHRA and YSYEKL. The CDR3 numbers 16 residues from cysteine through phenylalanine. The retained sequence is limited to the CDR3, 48 bases, with the frame set at the first base. Study-level results and caveats: The quantity of clinical and demographic metadata differed by source and by participant and was supplied without curation.

The immunoSEQ Assay, a bias-controlled multiplex PCR, was used to amplify TCRbeta CDR3 regions from genomic DNA. Per the authors' processing: Nucleated cell counts per sample were estimated from amplification of reference gene primers within the assay. To quantify the absolute abundance of each unique TCRbeta CDR3 rearrangement, sequence reads were collapsed and filtered. For each sample, productive Simpson clonality was calculated as the square root of Simpson's diversity index over productive rearrangements. Entries here come from immuneACCESS through TCRdb and include only in-frame sequences with V and J called. Some clones fail to appear in such tables; in the studies checked, an unresolved V gene covers under half of the shortfall, and the cause of the remainder is unknown. The DNA was the basis for D and trimming; V, J and clone size are from that table. This sample has approximately 250,000 clones in its table, and 88% of those were observed once. The ten largest make up approximately 1.2% of the sample.

Enrolling through a virtual design, the prospective study's participants ranged in age from roughly 18 to 95 years and lived across some 23 United States geographic areas. In the prospective study, cohorts were assigned on the basis of participant-reported clinical history obtained from a screening survey and a study questionnaire. In the prospective study, whole blood, serum and a nasopharyngeal or oropharyngeal swab were collected from each participant by mobile phlebotomists. Prospective study participants could optionally give additional blood draws and questionnaires over an approximately 2-month period. Blood samples from the prospective study were shipped frozen or at room temperature prior to DNA extraction.

Here the chain combines TRBV4-1 and TRBJ2-1, with the D gene uncertain. The material sequenced was PBMCs or T cells enriched from blood (not recorded which). This clonotype originated in a woman aged 40 to 50 with acute COVID-19. Here is the DNA: TGCGCCAGCAGCCAAGGTTTAGTTTCTTCCTACAATGAGCAGTTCTTC. Its translation reads: CASSQGLVSSYNEQFF.